This T cell receptor (beta chain) derives from a study of cytomegalovirus exposure and HLA in healthy donors (dated by TCRdb to the late 2010s). Regarding the research as a whole: In an earlier analysis of several hundred of the donors, 250 to 350 Gb of sequence data and approximately 120 million unique TCR beta sequences from about 180 million T cells were reported. Roughly 300 gigabases of sequencing data and approximately 93 million unique TCR sequences were included in an early release covering several hundred HLA-typed donors. Of the roughly 400 genotyped donors, over 70% fell in the genetic ancestry cluster associated with self-reported Caucasian donors. The aim of the study was to test whether cataloging public T cell receptors could identify signatures of past pathogen exposure. Using immunosequencing, the study profiled T cell repertoires from approximately 700 subjects and related those repertoires to cytomegalovirus serostatus. Besides the first cohort of about 730 subjects, a separate validation cohort made up of roughly 120 different subjects was used. To predict cytomegalovirus infection status, the study combined high-throughput TCR immunosequencing, statistical association of individual TCRs with disease status, and machine learning. A later analysis re-analyzed previously published TCR beta repertoires from approximately 700 donors and added high-resolution HLA genotyping to study TCR occurrence patterns. Rather than using new phenotypic data, the later analysis identified candidate immune exposures from TCR beta sequences and from how often those sequences occurred across donors. An earlier analysis of approximately 500 of the donors applied high-throughput TCR beta sequencing to assess whether each TCR beta V gene segment acted as functional or pseudogenic. Donor age, sex, ethnicity and CMV serostatus were compiled alongside the repertoire data. A later genetic analysis used genome-wide SNP genotypes for about 65% of the 666 donors, treating that subset as a discovery cohort. Every discovery cohort repertoire had been produced on one sequencing platform. Both class I and class II loci were covered by HLA typing, at four-digit resolution. The number of typed donors differed by locus: about 620-630 for A, B, C, DRB1 and DQB1; some 540 for DQA1; fewer than 610 for DPA1; and around 490 for DPB1. Four or five DR-DQ haplotypes were handled as single units for association and clustering, since linkage in the cohort was strong. Across some 400 genotyped donors of the cohort, an average of approximately 240,000 unique TCR beta nucleotide sequences per donor were sequenced, and around 20% of those sequences were non-productive. Results and caveats for the whole study, not just this receptor: Seventeen rarely observed V segments, including chromosome 9 orphons, were excluded from the earlier analysis of some 590 of the donors because counts were too low. CMV serostatus was the only immune exposure information available for the cohort. According to a later analysis, parvovirus B19, influenza, CMV and Epstein-Barr virus appeared linked to several top co-occurrence clusters. At a false discovery rate of 0.05, a later analysis linked 16,000 or so TCR beta sequences to specific HLA alleles. Compared with the approximately 600-donor mean, donors in an Asian-associated ancestry cluster had fewer N-insertions in productive TCRs, according to a later genetic analysis. A further reported finding was that TCR beta sequences accurately predicted the HLA-A and HLA-B alleles for most subjects in the first cohort. The sequencing pipeline was judged likely to have produced a cluster of highly shared sequence variants as a technical artifact. Because the 87-base-pair reads could not distinguish some IMGT-functional V segments, including TRBV6-2 and TRBV6-3, those segments were excluded. A later genetic analysis associated a missense DCLRE1C variant with V-gene and J-gene trimming of TCR beta chains, and an independent cohort replicated the association. It was suggested by the authors that the approach could potentially be generalized to other disease states and immunological phenotypes. Most TCR sequences were seen in very few donors, while some public TCRs were found in many individuals. Because HLA typing was missing for some donors at each locus, association tests included only the typed subset. A total of fewer than 200 TCR beta chains were listed by the study as associated with cytomegalovirus. A later analysis found that most CMV-associated TCR beta chains appeared HLA-restricted, with HLA associations seemingly driven largely by CMV exposure. In an earlier analysis of approximately 600 of the donors, most TCR beta V segments were observed in productive rearrangements about 87% or about 30% of the time, broadly matching IMGT annotations. This cohort had only TCR beta chains sequenced, and the lack of alpha or paired-chain data limited which features could be detected. A few of the identified cytomegalovirus-associated TCR beta chains were confirmed in vitro to be specific for cytomegalovirus antigens. A later analysis found that TCR association rates varied across HLA loci, with DRB1 alleles showing the most associated TCRs and HLA-C alleles the fewest. Linkage disequilibrium might explain the correlated functional status among segregating V segments, but an unknown experimental factor could not be excluded. Cytomegalovirus status was reported to be diagnosed by the classifier with high specificity and sensitivity in both the original and validation cohorts. When HLA alleles, especially DR and DQ, strongly co-occurred, attributing TCR associations to individual alleles was difficult. In a later analysis, HLA-associated TCR beta chains showed more clonal expansion and lower generation probabilities than non-associated chains that were equally common. Presence/absence analyses assumed roughly uniform sequencing depth across donors, an assumption that may not hold.

The protocol used for the library was the immunoSEQ multiplex PCR assay. A mixture of 60 forward primers for TCR Vbeta segments and 13 reverse primers for TCR Jbeta segments was used in the multiplex PCR. A multiplex PCR assay on genomic DNA amplified the CDR3 region of rearranged TCR beta genes. Amplified TCR beta libraries were sequenced as 87-base-pair reads on the Illumina HiSeq System. The authors' analysis ran thus. Across the 670 or so repertoires, a later analysis counted approximately 83 million unique TCR beta chains, around 10 million of which were shared by at least two donors. To remove PCR and sequencing errors, raw reads were error-corrected and collapsed into unique sequences using a nearest-neighbor algorithm that merged closely related sequences. V, D and J gene segments were assigned by aligning CDR3 sequences to IMGT reference sequences. For a sequence to be retained, at least a six-nucleotide match to both a V gene segment and a J gene segment was required. A rearrangement was called productive if the CDR3 had no stop codons and remained in frame with V and J, and every other rearrangement was called non-productive. CDR3 was defined according to IMGT convention as the region running from the second conserved V-encoded cysteine to the conserved J-encoded phenylalanine. The earlier analysis of about 610 of the donors excluded any sequence lacking an unambiguous match to a single V gene segment. An earlier analysis of over 450 of the donors classified V segments as functional when productive rearrangements were above 56.7% and as segregating when the standard deviation between donors was above 5%. To diagnose cytomegalovirus status from the catalog of TCR beta chain sequences, a statistical classification framework was built. V and J gene assignment, in a later analysis, came from comparing TCR nucleotide sequences with IMGT/GENE-DB human TR gene sequences. Using the TCRdist pipeline, a later analysis assigned CDR3 sequences along with most-parsimonious VDJ recombination scenarios. In a later analysis, every TCR beta chain was defined by the combination of its CDR3 amino acid sequence and its V-gene family, and reads without a unique V-gene family were dropped. To address suspected cross-contamination and a sequencing artifact, a later analysis removed a few hundred highly shared, low-generation-probability nucleotide sequences. In a later analysis, a clonal expansion index was calculated for each public chain from normalized within-repertoire ranks of inferred template counts. Generation probabilities in a later analysis came from a VDJ recombination model fitted to out-of-frame rearrangements, and those results were checked against IGoR. A later analysis scored TCR-TCR, TCR-HLA and TCR-CMV co-occurrence with hypergeometric tests, applying a repertoire-size bias correction to TCR pairs. To estimate false discovery rates, a later analysis permuted the HLA or CMV assignments 20 times. In a later analysis, co-occurring TCRs were grouped using DBSCAN, with TCRdist sequence similarity added in when clustering inside HLA-allele-positive subsets. Co-occurrence clustering excluded repertoires with fewer than 30,000 or more than 120,000 public chains, plus five with anomalous nucleotide sharing. Not all clones reach the TCRdb copy of this immuneACCESS table, which keeps in-frame sequences only. Checked studies attribute under half of the gap to unresolved V genes and leave the rest unexplained. V, J and clone size derive from that table, while D and trimming were established from the DNA sequence. The sample table lists about 170,000 clones, under 80% of them with a count of one. The ten biggest clones cover roughly 2% of the sample.

The cohort was made up of hundreds of healthy bone marrow donors. All cohort members were sampled while nominally healthy, although unrecorded immune exposures were likely present. The donor was CMV seronegative and was included in the group of approximately 350 seronegative cohort members. A peripheral blood sample was provided by each donor, and peripheral blood mononuclear cells were used for TCR beta sequencing. The Qiagen DNeasy Blood Extraction Kit was used to extract genomic DNA from the blood cell samples. The CDR3 spans 12 residues, from the cysteine through the phenylalanine. The DNA shown is the 36-base CDR3, in frame from base 1. Reading the germline V gene gives CDR1 SQVTM and CDR2 ANQGSEA. Note on this clone: The antigen it recognizes is unknown. A junction end diverges from the germline sequence, so it may reflect a read error.

This clonotype was obtained from a female donor in good health and CMV-seronegative. The chain is assembled from TRBV29-1 and TRBJ2-2, with 8 bases matching TRBD1. The sequenced sample consisted of PBMCs. CDR3 protein: CSASGGTRELFF. The nucleotide sequence reads TGCAGCGCCTCAGGGGGCACCAGGGAGCTGTTTTTT.